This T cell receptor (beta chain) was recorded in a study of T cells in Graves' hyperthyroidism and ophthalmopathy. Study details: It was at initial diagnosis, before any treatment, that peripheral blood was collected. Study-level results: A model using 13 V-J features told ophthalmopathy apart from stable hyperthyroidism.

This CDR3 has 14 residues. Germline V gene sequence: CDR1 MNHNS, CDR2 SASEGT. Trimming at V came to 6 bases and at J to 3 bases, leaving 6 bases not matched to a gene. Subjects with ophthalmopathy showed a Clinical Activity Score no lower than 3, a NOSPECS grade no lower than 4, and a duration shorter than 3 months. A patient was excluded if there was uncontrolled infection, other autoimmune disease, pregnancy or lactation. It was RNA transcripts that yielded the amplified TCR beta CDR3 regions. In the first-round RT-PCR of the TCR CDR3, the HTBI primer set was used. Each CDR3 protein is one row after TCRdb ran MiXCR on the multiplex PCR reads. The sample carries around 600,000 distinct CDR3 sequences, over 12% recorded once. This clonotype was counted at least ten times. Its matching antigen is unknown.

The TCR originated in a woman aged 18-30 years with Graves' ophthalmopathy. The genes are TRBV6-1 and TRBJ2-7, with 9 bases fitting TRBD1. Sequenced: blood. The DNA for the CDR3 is TGTGCCAGCAGCGCAGGGACAGGGCTCTACGAGCAGTACTTC. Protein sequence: CASSAGTGLYEQYF.